Below are 25 T cell receptor beta chains sequenced from a single sample in a study of Graves' ophthalmopathy and Graves' hyperthyroidism. RNA transcripts were the template, and TCR beta CDR3 regions were amplified from them. RT-PCR with HTBI primers came first, then second-round multiplex PCR. TCRdb called the multiplex PCR reads again in MiXCR, with one record for every CDR3 protein. The profile shows 300,000 or so distinct CDR3 sequences, 17% of them singletons. Material for sequencing was peripheral blood. The origin of the receptors is an adult man with Graves' ophthalmopathy.

This clonotype has just a few counts. The J gene is TRBJ1-2, the V gene TRBV27; a weak D match, TRBD1 (6 bases). Germline assignment: CDR1 MNHEY and CDR2 SMNVEV (reference sequence). This CDR3 contains 14 residues. The ends were cut back, 5 bases at V and 7 bases at J, with 17 bases in the middle. CDR3 loop: CASSNRDGSGGYTF. The CDR3 region has the DNA TGTGCCAGCAGTAACAGGGACGGGTCCGGTGGCTACACCTTC.

The J gene is TRBJ1-4, the V gene TRBV11-2; 9 positions match TRBD1. With V trimmed by 3 bases and J by 8 bases, 10 bases remained unmatched. The CDR3 extends over 16 amino acids. Germline lookup yields CDR1 SGHAT and CDR2 FQNNGV. The CDR3 nucleotides are TGTGCCAGCAGCTTTACCCGACAGGGGGGAAGAGAAAAACTGTTTTTT. Its protein is CASSFTRQGGREKLFF.

Ten or more counts support this clonotype. The chain combines TRBV6-5 with TRBJ2-7, with a tentative D call TRBD2 (7 bases). The germline V gene has CDR1 MNHEY and CDR2 SVGAGI. Trimming pared 8 bases from V and 6 bases from J, leaving 23 bases between. The CDR3 is 15 amino acids. CDR3 coding DNA: TGTGCCAGCCAACTTAGGGGGGGTCAGGGGCTCGAGCAGTACTTC. It translates to CASQLRGGQGLEQYF.

This clonotype occurred many times. V usage is TRBV4-1 and J usage is TRBJ1-6; no clear D gene. V lost 4 bases, J lost 7 bases, and 11 bases lay in between. Germline CDR1 reads MGHRA; CDR2 reads YSYEKL. This CDR3 contains 14 residues. As DNA, the CDR3 is TGCGCCAGCAGCCCTAGACTCGACAATTCACCCCTCCACTTT. Protein product: CASSPRLDNSPLHF.

The V gene is TRBV6-1, the J gene TRBJ2-7, with TRBD2 identical over 10 bases. Germline CDR1 is MNHNS and CDR2 is SASEGT. Trimming took 6 bases from V and 2 from J; bases not matched to a gene: 10. The CDR3 runs 16 residues. The CDR3, as DNA: TGTGCCAGCAGCGCTTTGAGCGGGAGGGCCCCCTACGAGCAGTACTTC. This sequence encodes CASSALSGRAPYEQYF.

This clonotype was observed at least ten times. The V and J genes are TRBV28 and TRBJ2-7; 9 bases line up with TRBD2. This CDR3 spans 13 amino acids. Germline V CDR1 and CDR2: MDHEN, SYDVKM. V dropped 7 bases and J dropped 6; count of bases not matched to a gene: 7. The CDR3 DNA reads TGTGCCAGCATAAGCGGGAGGCCGGGCGAGCAGTACTTC. The encoded protein is CASISGRPGEQYF.

This clonotype was observed many times. The chain has TRBV19 and TRBJ1-2, with TRBD1 matching over 10 bases. V shed 5 bases, J shed 7 bases, and the junction held 10 bases outside the gene matches. CDR1 and CDR2 (germline): LNHDA, SQIVND (reference sequence). The CDR3 sequence is 15 residues long. CDR3 nucleotide sequence: TGTGCCAGTAGTGAAGGCCGGGACAGGGGATCTGGCTACACCTTC. Its protein product is CASSEGRDRGSGYTF.

V gene TRBV6-5 combines with J gene TRBJ2-7; D gene ambiguous. The J call may be in error: the DNA end matches TRBJ2-1 better. Germline CDR1 MNHEY, CDR2 SVGAGI. CDR3 size: 13 residues. CDR3 DNA: TGTGCCAGCAGTTTCTCGAAGCTGGTCGAGCAGTTCTTC. Translated: CASSFSKLVEQFF.

The V call is TRBV27, the J call TRBJ2-7, with 9 positions matching TRBD2. V trimming: 0 bases; J trimming: 6 bases; junction bases outside the gene matches: 9. Germline CDR1 is MNHEY and CDR2 is SMNVEV (reference sequence). The CDR3 sequence is 16 residues long. In nucleotides, the CDR3 is TGTGCCAGCAGTTTATCGATTAGCGGGAGTATGGGCGAGCAGTACTTC. It yields the protein CASSLSISGSMGEQYF.

In its sample, this clonotype was seen many times. This chain links TRBV27 with TRBJ2-5; 7 bases align to TRBD2. The ends lost 6 bases at V and 1 base at J; junction bases unmatched: 11. Germline values: CDR1 MNHEY, CDR2 SMNVEV (reference sequence). The CDR3 extends over 16 amino acids. CDR3 residues: CASSPISTSPQETQYF. CDR3 nucleotide sequence: TGTGCCAGCAGCCCCATCTCGACTAGCCCCCAAGAGACCCAGTACTTC.

There are many counts of this clonotype. The chain couples TRBV7-3 to TRBJ2-7; D remains unclear. This CDR3 has 13 residues. Germline CDR1 is SGHTA and CDR2 is FQGTGA. V lost 5 bases and J lost 3, with 11 bases in between. The CDR3 DNA reads as TGTGCCAGCAGCCCGACGGAGTACTACGAGCAGTACTTC. Its protein is CASSPTEYYEQYF.

The sample holds a few counts of this clonotype. The chain carries TRBV27 and TRBJ2-7; 9 positions agree with TRBD2. The V gene's germline CDR1 is MNHEY and CDR2 SMNVEV (reference sequence). This CDR3 has 16 residues. V lost 3 bases and J lost 5; bases outside the gene matches: 11. CDR3 nucleotides: TGTGCCAGCAGTTTTTGGGCGGGAGGGGCATTAGACGAGCAGTACTTC. It codes for CASSFWAGGALDEQYF.

This clonotype was found many times. At one end, the junction sequence differs from germline, possibly due to a read error. This sequence joins TRBV6-5 and TRBJ1-5; unclear D gene. The germline V gene encodes CDR1 MNHEY and CDR2 SVGAGI. The CDR3 sequence is 16 residues long. This chain's CDR3 is CASSSYGTHSNRPQHF. CDR3 DNA: TGTGCCAGCAGCTCCTACGGTACCCATAGCAATCGGCCCCAGCATTTT.

This clonotype showed up just a few times. The chain links TRBV28 to TRBJ1-2; D is uncertain. V dropped 6 bases and J dropped 0 bases, with 17 bases sitting between them. CDR3 length equals 16 residues. Germline assignment: CDR1 MDHEN and CDR2 SYDVKM. The DNA of the CDR3 is TGTGCCAGCAGCCCTACCGGGATCCCCCCTAACTATGGCTACACCTTC. Its translation is CASSPTGIPPNYGYTF.

This clonotype was picked up many times. This chain uses TRBV4-2 with TRBJ1-6; D perhaps matches TRBD1 (6 bases). Trimming removed 1 base at V and 8 bases at J, with 9 bases between. From germline, CDR1 is LGHNA and CDR2 YNFKEQ. CDR3 length: 14 residues. The CDR3 is CASSQGDIYSPLHF. The CDR3 coding sequence is TGTGCCAGCAGCCAAGGGGACATATATTCACCCCTCCACTTT.

This clonotype has ten or more counts. This chain links TRBV19 with TRBJ1-1, with 8 bases matching TRBD1. J was trimmed by 0 bases and V by 4 bases; bases with no gene match: 4. Germline CDR1 and CDR2: LNHDA and SQIVND (reference sequence). The CDR3 totals 15 residues. The DNA for the CDR3 is TGTGCCAGTAGTAGACAGGGGAGTATGAACACTGAAGCTTTCTTT. Protein: CASSRQGSMNTEAFF.

This clonotype showed up many times. This sequence joins TRBV6-4 and TRBJ1-2; 9 nucleotides line up with TRBD1. After removal of 6 bases from V and 0 bases from J, the junction contained 11 bases not matched to a gene. This CDR3 region has 17 residues. From germline, CDR1 is MRHNA and CDR2 SNTAGT. CDR3 region: CASRSTGGDLANYGYTF. In DNA, the CDR3 is TGTGCCAGCAGATCGACAGGGGGTGATTTAGCTAACTATGGCTACACCTTC.

This clonotype has a count of ten or more. This rearrangement joins TRBV11-2 to TRBJ1-1, with D possibly being TRBD1 (5 bases). Trimming left V 4 bases short and J 9 bases short, with 18 bases between. Germline V gene data show CDR1 as SGHAT and CDR2 as FQNNGV. The length of the CDR3 is 14 residues. The CDR3 protein is CASSSVGPRLQAFF. The CDR3 DNA is TGTGCCAGCAGCTCGGTGGGGCCGCGGCTCCAAGCTTTCTTT.

Points on this clonotype: Given a much more abundant clone one base away, this may be a read error. V and J are TRBV5-1 and TRBJ1-2; D gene uncertain. Germline CDR1 reads SGHRS; CDR2 reads YFSETQ. Deletions cut 1 base from V and 1 base from J, with 5 bases between. This CDR3 has 13 residues. CDR3 DNA: TGCGCCAGCAGCTTGATAGATAACTATGGCTACACCTTC. It translates to CASSLIDNYGYTF.

The rearrangement uses TRBV30 and TRBJ2-7; D assignment may be TRBD1 or TRBD2 (5 bases each). Trimming left V 5 bases short and J 0 bases short, with 11 bases between. The CDR3 contains 13 residues. The germline gives CDR1 GTSNPN, CDR2 SVGIG (reference sequence). Written as DNA, the CDR3 is TGTGCCTGGCACCCCGGGGCCTCCTACGAGCAGTACTTC. Translating it yields CAWHPGASYEQYF.

In this sample, this clonotype turned up many times. The chain has TRBV27 and TRBJ2-2; 11 bases fit TRBD1. The CDR3 is 16 amino acids. CDR1 and CDR2 from the germline V gene are MNHEY and SMNVEV (reference sequence). The trim removed 5 bases at V and 4 bases at J, leaving 6 bases unmatched. CDR3 nucleotides: TGTGCCAGCAGTATACGGACAGGGGGCGGCACCGGGGAGCTGTTTTTT. Translating it yields CASSIRTGGGTGELFF.

This clonotype has a count of ten or more. The chain has TRBV7-2 and TRBJ2-1; TRBD1 might be the D (5 bases). Trimming took off 8 bases at V and 2 bases at J, with 13 bases between the two ends. There are 14 residues in the CDR3. Germline lookup yields CDR1 SGHTA and CDR2 FQGNSA. CDR3 amino acids: CASLPDSPYNEQFF. For the CDR3, the DNA is TGTGCCAGCCTCCCCGACAGTCCCTACAATGAGCAGTTCTTC. The variable domain in full, completed from reference TRBV7-2 and TRBJ2-1, reads GAGVSQSPSNKVTEKGKDVELRCDPISGHTALYWYRQSLGQGLEFLIYFQGNSAPDKSGLPSDRFSAERTGGSVSTLTIQRTQQEDSAVYLCASLPDSPYNEQFFGPGTRLTVL.

This clonotype has at least ten counts. The gene calls are TRBV20-1 and TRBJ2-5; D gene unclear. The ends were cut back, 2 bases at V and 2 bases at J, with 6 bases in the middle. The germline V gene has CDR1 DFQATT and CDR2 SNEGSKA (reference sequence). The length of the CDR3 is 12 residues. The CDR3 DNA is TGCAGTGCTAGATTACCTCAAGAGACCCAGTACTTC. The encoded protein is CSARLPQETQYF.

At least ten counts were recorded for this clonotype. The chain combines TRBV19 with TRBJ1-5; D gene ambiguous. The length of the CDR3 is 17 residues. CDR1 is LNHDA, CDR2 SQIVND, per germline (reference sequence). Trimming took off 7 bases at V and 0 bases at J, with 19 bases between the two ends. CDR3 sequence: CASTAIGQSNSNQPQHF. For the CDR3, the DNA is TGTGCCAGTACCGCTATTGGTCAGTCGAATAGCAATCAGCCCCAGCATTTT.

This clonotype was observed many times. The gene calls are TRBV29-1 and TRBJ1-5, with D unresolved. The germline V and J ends were trimmed by 2 bases and 3 bases, with 8 bases remaining between them. There are 13 residues in the CDR3. Germline CDR1 SQVTM, CDR2 ANQGSEA. The CDR3 sequence is CSVEQAPNQPQHF. CDR3 bases: TGCAGCGTTGAACAGGCCCCCAATCAGCCCCAGCATTTT.